Listed here is a single TCR beta chain. Deletions cut 6 bases from V and 5 bases from J, with 16 bases between. Germline V CDR1 and CDR2: SNHLY, FYNNEI. CDR3 length: 14 residues. The sample comes from a study of control samples from healthy donors and cancer patients. Sequencing was performed with immunoSEQ multiplex PCR; in TCRdb, only in-frame clones are kept and a portion is missing. The table lists approximately 170,000 clones, around nine tenths of them singletons. The sequence was obtained from a young man in good health. Material: blood. The chain recombines TRBV2 with TRBJ2-5; D is possibly TRBD1 or TRBD2 (6 bases each). This CDR3 is CASRRDIGGETQYF. The CDR3 bases are TGTGCCAGCAGGCGGGACATAGGCGGGGAGACCCAGTACTTC.